A selection of T cell receptor beta chains follows, all from one sample in a study of OX40 agonist ivuxolimab in advanced cancers. Clones were read by immunoSEQ multiplex PCR, and TCRdb kept only the in-frame ones, dropping some. The sample consists of 90,000 or so clones, over 75% of them appearing once. The sample in question was CD4+ or CD8+ T cells sorted from blood, obtained in a trial of the OX40 agonist ivuxolimab. The receptors stem from an adult with an advanced solid tumor such as melanoma, head and neck, liver or kidney cancer. The CDR3 runs from the conserved cysteine through the conserved F or W. D genes are given only for firm matches. Clone size is shown for a subset of rows, as once, few, many or a class of expanded clone.

v_gene,abundance,d_gene,j_gene,CDR3nt,CDR3aa
TRBV11-2,.,.,TRBJ2-5,TGTGCCAGCAGCTTAGGGCCGGGCGGAGAGACCCAGTACTTC,CASSLGPGGETQYF
TRBV7-3,.,TRBD2,TRBJ2-2,TGTGCCAGCAGCTTAAGCCCAGCGGGAGGGCTCGGGGAGCTGTTTTTT,CASSLSPAGGLGELFF
TRBV9,.,.,TRBJ2-3,TGTGCCAGCAGCACTAACGGGGACACTAGCACAGATACGCAGTATTTT,CASSTNGDTSTDTQYF
TRBV5-5,few,.,TRBJ1-4,TGTGCCAGCATAATTGACATCACCCGTGAAAAACTGTTTTTT,CASIIDITREKLFF
TRBV5-1,.,.,TRBJ1-2,TGCGCCAGCAGCTTGGAGCGTAGGCAGGGTGACGATGGCTACACCTTC,CASSLERRQGDDGYTF
TRBV27,.,TRBD2,TRBJ2-1,TGTGCCAGCAGAACAAGGACTAGCGGATACAATGAGCAGTTCTTC,CASRTRTSGYNEQFF
TRBV5-4,.,.,TRBJ2-7,TGTGCCAGCAGCTTGGATGGCACCGGTGAACAGTACTTC,CASSLDGTGEQYF
TRBV11-3,once,TRBD2,TRBJ2-3,TGTGCCAGCAGCTTTAGATCATCGTCTAGCGGGAGTATAAATACGCAGTATTTT,CASSFRSSSSGSINTQYF
TRBV6-1,once,TRBD1,TRBJ1-2,TGTGCCAGCATTTTCCGGGACAGGGCTTTTGGCTACACCTTC,CASIFRDRAFGYTF
TRBV19,once,TRBD1,TRBJ1-2,TGTGCCAGTAGTACAGGGGGTGACTATGGCTACACCTTC,CASSTGGDYGYTF
TRBV5-1,.,TRBD1,TRBJ1-2,TGCGCCAGCAGCTTGACAGGGGGCGTAAATGGCTACACCTTC,CASSLTGGVNGYTF
TRBV15,.,TRBD2,TRBJ2-2,TGTGCCACCAGCAGAGATGGCGGGAGGGGGAACACCGGGGAGCTGTTTTTT,CATSRDGGRGNTGELFF
TRBV19,.,.,TRBJ2-1,TGTGCCAGTAGTATGTGGAGGGGTCCGTCCTACAATGAGCAGTTCTTC,CASSMWRGPSYNEQFF
TRBV9,.,.,TRBJ1-4,TGTGCCAGCAGCGTAGTACGAGGGGTTAATGAAAAACTGTTTTTT,CASSVVRGVNEKLFF